These T cell receptor beta chains were read from a single sample in a study of post-analysis software for immune sequencing data. TCRdb independently ran MiXCR on the PCR reads; one entry per CDR3 protein. Of about 680,000 distinct CDR3 sequences in the sample, over 45% are singletons; the top ten hold roughly 10%. Sequenced: blood. These receptors came from a girl aged 2 to 10 with multiple sclerosis. Each CDR3 is given with its conserved first and last residue. The order of the fields is D gene, V gene, clone size, J gene, CDR3 DNA, CDR3 protein. The D gene is left open where the match is weak. Clone size is stated in some rows and not others, as once, few, many or a class when expanded.

NA	TRBV5-1	NA	TRBJ2-1	TGCGCCAGCAGCTTCGGCAACGGGAGTGAGCAGTTCTTC	CASSFGNGSEQFF
TRBD1	TRBV20-1	few	TRBJ1-2	TGCAGTGCTAGGAAGGACAGGGGGCGGTTGGACTATGGCTACACCTTC	CSARKDRGRLDYGYTF
NA	TRBV20-1	few	TRBJ2-5	TGCAGTGCTAGCCCCCTCGGGGGGCGGCAAGAGACCCAGTACTTC	CSASPLGGRQETQYF
NA	TRBV7-2	NA	TRBJ2-1	TGTGCCAGCACCGAGGGTCTATCCTACAATGAGCAGTTCTTC	CASTEGLSYNEQFF
NA	TRBV4-2	NA	TRBJ2-3	TGTGCCAGCAGCCAAGATTTTAGCACAGATACGCAGTATTTT	CASSQDFSTDTQYF
TRBD2	TRBV10-3	few	TRBJ2-7	TGTGCCATCAGTGACGAGCGGGAGGGCCTCTACGAGCAGTACTTC	CAISDEREGLYEQYF
NA	TRBV28	few	TRBJ1-2	TGTGCCAGCCTGGCCTTGCGGGGAGGCTACACCTTC	CASLALRGGYTF
TRBD2	TRBV6-8	NA	TRBJ2-1	TGTGCCAGGCGGCGGGAGTACAATGAGCAGTTCTTC	CARRREYNEQFF
NA	TRBV29-1	NA	TRBJ2-3	TGCAGCGTTGAAGACCTGACATTTCCAGATACGCAGTATTTT	CSVEDLTFPDTQYF
NA	TRBV6-5	NA	TRBJ2-3	TGTGCCAGCAGCACGGCTAGCGGACAGACAGATACGCAGTATTTT	CASSTASGQTDTQYF
TRBD1	TRBV9	NA	TRBJ2-7	TGTGCCAGCAGCGAGACAGGGCTACGTACCTACGAGCAGTACTTC	CASSETGLRTYEQYF
TRBD2	TRBV6-2/TRBV6-3	NA	TRBJ2-3	TGTGCCAGCAGTTCCCTGACGGGGGGGCCCACAGATACGCAGTATTTT	CASSSLTGGPTDTQYF
NA	TRBV12-3/TRBV12-4	NA	TRBJ1-2	TGTGCCAGCAGTTTAAACCAGGGAGTTGATTATGGCTACACCTTC	CASSLNQGVDYGYTF
NA	TRBV6-1	NA	TRBJ2-3	TGTGCCAGCAGTGAAGCGGACGCACACCCAGATACGCAGTATTTT	CASSEADAHPDTQYF
TRBD1	TRBV6-2/TRBV6-3	NA	TRBJ1-1	TGTGCCAGCAGCCCTTTCGGGACAGATAACACTGAAGCTTTCTTT	CASSPFGTDNTEAFF
TRBD2	TRBV6-5	few	TRBJ2-1	TGTGCCAGCAGCCTAGCGGGAGGGCCCCATGAGCAGTTCTTC	CASSLAGGPHEQFF
NA	TRBV11-1	NA	TRBJ2-1	TGTGCCAGCAGCTTAGGGAGGCAGGGTCTCCTTTGCAATGAGCAGTTCTTC	CASSLGRQGLLCNEQFF
NA	TRBV5-1	few	TRBJ2-7	TGCGCCAGCAGCTCGGACCCGGGACGAACCTACGAGCAGTACTTC	CASSSDPGRTYEQYF
TRBD1	TRBV30	NA	TRBJ2-7	TGTGCCTGGGGCATGGGACAGGGAAAAAACGAGCAGTACTTC	CAWGMGQGKNEQYF
NA	TRBV6-5	few	TRBJ1-1	TGTGCCAGCAGTCCTTGGTCCCTAAGCACTGAAGCTTTCTTT	CASSPWSLSTEAFF
NA	TRBV18	NA	TRBJ2-1	TGTGCCAGCTCACCCGTACTGACAGGAGACAATGAGCAGTTCTTC	CASSPVLTGDNEQFF
TRBD2	TRBV5-1	once	TRBJ2-5	TGCGCCAGCAGCCGTGATGTACTAGCGGGAGGTAGTGGCGAGACCCAGTACTTC	CASSRDVLAGGSGETQYF
NA	TRBV6-2/TRBV6-3	NA	TRBJ2-1	TGTGCCACCCGGGCCTACAATGAGCAGTTCTTC	CATRAYNEQFF
NA	TRBV27	NA	TRBJ2-7	TGTGCCAGCAGTTTGTCCCCCCGGGCGGGGAGCTACGAGCAGTACTTC	CASSLSPRAGSYEQYF
NA	TRBV12-3/TRBV12-4	NA	TRBJ2-5	TGTGCCAGCAGTCTCCTTTACAGGAGTTCAGAGACCCAGTACTTC	CASSLLYRSSETQYF
TRBD2	TRBV29-1	NA	TRBJ2-1	TGCAGCGTTGAAGTAGCGGGAACTCAGGACAATGAGCAGTTCTTC	CSVEVAGTQDNEQFF
NA	TRBV29-1	NA	TRBJ2-6	TGCAGCGTTGATAGGGGATCTGGGGCCAACGTCCTGACTTTC	CSVDRGSGANVLTF
TRBD1	TRBV6-1	NA	TRBJ1-1	TGTGCCAGCACCAAAGCCCTCCCAGGGGGCGTTAAAGGGAAGACTGAAGCTTTCTTT	CASTKALPGGVKGKTEAFF
NA	TRBV29-1	NA	TRBJ2-5	TGCAGCGTTGACTCGTACAATGAGCAGTACTTC	CSVDSYNEQYF
TRBD2	TRBV7-8	NA	TRBJ2-7	TGTGCCAGCAGGGGGGGGACTAGCGGGAATAGCTACGAGCAGTACTTC	CASRGGTSGNSYEQYF
TRBD1	TRBV12-3/TRBV12-4	NA	TRBJ2-1	TGTGCCAGCAGTTTAAGGCAGGGGGCGCGGGTGGAGCAGTTCTTC	CASSLRQGARVEQFF
NA	TRBV20-1	NA	TRBJ2-1	TGCAGTGCTAGTGTCAGGATTGATGGGACTGAGCAGTTCTTC	CSASVRIDGTEQFF
NA	TRBV6-5	NA	TRBJ1-2	TGTGCCAGCAGCCCCAGTCCCGGTGATGGCTACACCTTC	CASSPSPGDGYTF
NA	TRBV14	many	TRBJ1-2	TGTGCCAGCAGCCAACCGGGCCTTAACTATGGCTACACCTTC	CASSQPGLNYGYTF
TRBD2	TRBV2	few	TRBJ2-1	TGTGCCAGCAGTGAAGGAGGAGCGGGAAAGGATGGTGAGCAGTTCTTC	CASSEGGAGKDGEQFF
NA	TRBV20-1	NA	TRBJ2-5	TGCAGTGCTTACGGAGGGGGTAATCAAGAGACCCAGTACTTC	CSAYGGGNQETQYF
TRBD1	TRBV20-1	NA	TRBJ2-5	TGCAGTGCTAGCGCTCCGGGACAGGGGGTGACCCAGTACTTC	CSASAPGQGVTQYF
TRBD2	TRBV5-1	NA	TRBJ2-5	TGCGCCAGCAGCGCCGGACTAGCGGGAGGTTTCCAAGAGACCCAGTACTTC	CASSAGLAGGFQETQYF
NA	TRBV7-2	NA	TRBJ2-3	TGTGCCAGCAGCTCACAACAGGGAGATACGCAGTATTTT	CASSSQQGDTQYF
TRBD2	TRBV29-1	few	TRBJ2-7	TGCAGCGTTGGGGAAGGGCTAGCGGGAGTCGAGCAGTACTTC	CSVGEGLAGVEQYF
NA	TRBV7-9	NA	TRBJ2-1	TGTGCCAGCAGCTTAGCTGGGTCCCCCTCCTACAATGAGCAGTTCTTC	CASSLAGSPSYNEQFF
TRBD1	TRBV7-2	NA	TRBJ2-3	TGTGCCAGCAGCTCATCCGGGACAGGGTATTTAGATACGCAGTATTTT	CASSSSGTGYLDTQYF
NA	TRBV3-1	NA	TRBJ2-5	TGTGCCAGCAGCGAAGGGACAACGGGGCCCCAAGAGACCCAGTACTTC	CASSEGTTGPQETQYF
NA	TRBV12-3/TRBV12-4	NA	TRBJ1-2	TGTGCCAGCAGTCTAGGACATGGCTACACCTTC	CASSLGHGYTF
TRBD2	TRBV13	NA	TRBJ2-1	TGTGCCAGCAGCTCCCGCAGCGGGGAGAGCTCCTACAATGAGCAGTTCTTC	CASSSRSGESSYNEQFF
NA	TRBV27	once	TRBJ1-3	TGTGCCAGCAGTTTATCTTCCTTCTCTGGAAACACCATATATTTT	CASSLSSFSGNTIYF
NA	TRBV5-1	NA	TRBJ1-2	TGCGCCAGCAGCTTGGGTAGCTCGACTAACTATGGCTACACCTTC	CASSLGSSTNYGYTF
NA	TRBV29-1	NA	TRBJ1-2	TGCAGTGTCCGCGGGGGGTATGGCTACACCTTC	CSVRGGYGYTF
TRBD1	TRBV28	NA	TRBJ2-7	TGTGCCAGCAGATCCGCCTGGGACAGGAACAACTACGAGCAGTACTTC	CASRSAWDRNNYEQYF
NA	TRBV4-1	few	TRBJ2-6	TGCGCCAGCAGCCAGGGGCACTCTGGGGCCAACGTCCTGACTTTC	CASSQGHSGANVLTF
TRBD2	TRBV9	NA	TRBJ2-3	TGTGCCAGCAGCGTATTAGGGACTAGCGCCAATACGCAGTATTTT	CASSVLGTSANTQYF
TRBD1	TRBV3-1	few	TRBJ2-3	TGTGCCAGCAGCCAGGCCCTCGGACAGGGGTCAGATACGCAGTATTTT	CASSQALGQGSDTQYF
NA	TRBV12-3/TRBV12-4	NA	TRBJ1-2	TGTGCCAGCAGTTTGGGGCGACTAGATGGCTACACCTTC	CASSLGRLDGYTF
NA	TRBV11-2	NA	TRBJ2-1	TGTGCCAGCAGCTTAGTCCCGGCTAGACCCTACAATGAGCAGTTCTTC	CASSLVPARPYNEQFF
NA	TRBV15	NA	TRBJ1-1	TGTGCCACCAAAGCACCCCCGGGCGCTGAAGCTTTCTTT	CATKAPPGAEAFF
NA	TRBV3-1	few	TRBJ1-5	TGTGCCAGCAGCCAAGATGGGGGGAGGGGGAATCAGCCCCAGCATTTT	CASSQDGGRGNQPQHF
TRBD2	TRBV6-6	many	TRBJ2-5	TGTGCCAGCAGTTACCCTGGGAGGGAGGGAAAAGAGACCCAGTACTTC	CASSYPGREGKETQYF
NA	TRBV3-1	few	TRBJ2-1	TGTGCCAGCAGCCACCCGCCAGGGGAGCAGTTCTTC	CASSHPPGEQFF
NA	TRBV20-1	few	TRBJ2-3	TGCAGTGCTAGAGATGAGGCAGCGAATACGCAGTATTTT	CSARDEAANTQYF
NA	TRBV20-1	NA	TRBJ1-5	TGCAGTGCTAGAGCGGCTGGGTCTTATAGCAATCAGCCCCAGCATTTT	CSARAAGSYSNQPQHF